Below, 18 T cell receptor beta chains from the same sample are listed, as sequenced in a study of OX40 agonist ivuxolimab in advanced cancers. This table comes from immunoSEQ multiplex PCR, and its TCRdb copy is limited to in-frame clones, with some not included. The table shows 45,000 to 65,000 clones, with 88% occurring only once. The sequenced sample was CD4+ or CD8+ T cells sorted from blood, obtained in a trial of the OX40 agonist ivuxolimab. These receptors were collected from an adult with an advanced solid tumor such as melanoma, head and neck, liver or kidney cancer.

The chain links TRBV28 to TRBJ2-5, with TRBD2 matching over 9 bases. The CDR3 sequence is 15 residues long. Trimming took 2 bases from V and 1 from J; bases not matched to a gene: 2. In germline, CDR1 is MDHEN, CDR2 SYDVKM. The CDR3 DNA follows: TGTGCCAGCAGTTTAGCGGGAGGGATCCAAGAGACCCAGTACTTC. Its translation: CASSLAGGIQETQYF.

CDR3 sequence: CASSENYAGAGGNQPQHF. CDR3 nucleotides: TGTGCCAGCAGTGAAAATTACGCAGGGGCCGGTGGCAATCAGCCCCAGCATTTT. This chain connects TRBV2 to TRBJ1-5, with D possibly TRBD1 on 6 matching bases. The V end was cut by 2 bases, the J end by 2 bases, with 19 bases between. The germline V gene has CDR1 SNHLY and CDR2 FYNNEI. This CDR3 is 18 amino acids long.

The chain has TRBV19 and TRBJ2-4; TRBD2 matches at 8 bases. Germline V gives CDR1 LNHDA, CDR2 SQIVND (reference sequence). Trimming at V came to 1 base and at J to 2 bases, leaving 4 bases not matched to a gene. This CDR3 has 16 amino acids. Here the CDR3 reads CASSIVLAGPKNIQYF. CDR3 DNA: TGTGCCAGTAGTATAGTCCTAGCGGGCCCCAAAAACATTCAGTACTTC.

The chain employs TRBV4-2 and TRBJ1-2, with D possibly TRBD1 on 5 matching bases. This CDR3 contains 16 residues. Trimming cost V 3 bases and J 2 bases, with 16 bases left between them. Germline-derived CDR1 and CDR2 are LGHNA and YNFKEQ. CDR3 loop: CASSHPRSRENYGYTF. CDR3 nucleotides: TGTGCCAGCAGCCACCCCAGATCCAGGGAAAACTATGGCTACACCTTC.

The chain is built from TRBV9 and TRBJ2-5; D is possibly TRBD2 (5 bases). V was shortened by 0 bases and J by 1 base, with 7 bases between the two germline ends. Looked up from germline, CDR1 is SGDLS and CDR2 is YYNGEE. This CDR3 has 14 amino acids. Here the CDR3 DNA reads TGTGCCAGCAGCGTAGGTGCGGGCCAAGAGACCCAGTACTTC. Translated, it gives CASSVGAGQETQYF.

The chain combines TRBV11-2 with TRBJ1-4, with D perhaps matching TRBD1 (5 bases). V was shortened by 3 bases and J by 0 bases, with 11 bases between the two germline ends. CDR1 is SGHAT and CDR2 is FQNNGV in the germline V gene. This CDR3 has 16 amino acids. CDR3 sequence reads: CASSLGTGATNEKLFF. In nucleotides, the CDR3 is TGTGCCAGCAGCTTGGGTACAGGAGCAACTAATGAAAAACTGTTTTTT.

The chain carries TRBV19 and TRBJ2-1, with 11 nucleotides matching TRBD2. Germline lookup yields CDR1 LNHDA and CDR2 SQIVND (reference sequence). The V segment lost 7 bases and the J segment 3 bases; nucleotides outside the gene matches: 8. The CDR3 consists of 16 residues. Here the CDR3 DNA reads TGTGCCAGTACGCCGGGACTAGCGGCGATCTACAATGAGCAGTTCTTC. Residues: CASTPGLAAIYNEQFF.

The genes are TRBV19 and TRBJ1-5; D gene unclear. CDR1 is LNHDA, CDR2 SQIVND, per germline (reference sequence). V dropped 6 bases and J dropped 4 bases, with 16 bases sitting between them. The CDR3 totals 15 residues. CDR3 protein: CASRGSGPGNQPQHF. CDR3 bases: TGTGCCAGTAGGGGGTCAGGACCGGGTAATCAGCCCCAGCATTTT.

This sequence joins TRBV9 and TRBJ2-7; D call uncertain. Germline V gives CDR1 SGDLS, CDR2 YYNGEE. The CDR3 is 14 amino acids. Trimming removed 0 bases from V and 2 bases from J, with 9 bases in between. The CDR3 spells CASSVAYGAYEQYF. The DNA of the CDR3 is TGTGCCAGCAGCGTAGCGTACGGAGCCTACGAGCAGTACTTC. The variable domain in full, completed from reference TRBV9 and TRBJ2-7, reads DSGVTQTPKHLITATGQRVTLRCSPRSGDLSVYWYQQSLDQGLQFLIQYYNGEERAKGNILERFSAQQFPDLHSELNLSSLELGDSALYFCASSVAYGAYEQYFGPGTRLTVT.

The CDR3 DNA sequence: TGTGCCAGCAGCTCCCAGAGGGTTCAAGAGACCCAGTACTTC. It encodes CASSSQRVQETQYF. The chain couples TRBV7-5 to TRBJ2-5; the table's D call TRBD2 went unverified against the DNA. TRBV7-5 is tagged as a pseudogene. This CDR3 is 14 amino acids long.

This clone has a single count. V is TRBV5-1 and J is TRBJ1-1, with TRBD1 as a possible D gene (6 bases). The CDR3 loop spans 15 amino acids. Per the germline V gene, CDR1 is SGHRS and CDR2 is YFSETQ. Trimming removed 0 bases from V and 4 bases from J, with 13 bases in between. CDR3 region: CASSLAGGEGTEAFF. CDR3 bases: TGCGCCAGCAGCTTGGCGGGGGGCGAGGGCACTGAAGCTTTCTTT.

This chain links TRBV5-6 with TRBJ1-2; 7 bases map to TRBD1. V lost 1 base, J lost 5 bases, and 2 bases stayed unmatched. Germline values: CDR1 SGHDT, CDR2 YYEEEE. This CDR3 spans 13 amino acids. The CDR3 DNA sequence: TGTGCCAGCAGCTTGACAGGGGTTTATGGCTACACCTTC. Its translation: CASSLTGVYGYTF.

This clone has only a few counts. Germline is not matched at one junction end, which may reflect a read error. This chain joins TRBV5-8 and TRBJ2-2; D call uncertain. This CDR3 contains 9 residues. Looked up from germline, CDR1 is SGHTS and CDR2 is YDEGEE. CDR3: CASSLSVLF. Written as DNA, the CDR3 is TGTGCCAGCAGCTTGTCGGTCCTTTTT. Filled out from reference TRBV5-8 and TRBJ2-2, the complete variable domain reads EAGVTQSPTHLIKTRGQQATLRCSPISGHTSVYWYQQALGLGLQFLLWYDEGEERNRGNFPPRFSGRQFPNYSSELNVNALELEDSALYLCASSLSVLFGEGSRLTVL.

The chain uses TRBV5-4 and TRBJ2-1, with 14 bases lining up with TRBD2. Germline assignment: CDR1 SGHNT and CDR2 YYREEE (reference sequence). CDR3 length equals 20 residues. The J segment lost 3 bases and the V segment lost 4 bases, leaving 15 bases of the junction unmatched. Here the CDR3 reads CASSRKSGLAGVAYYNEQFF. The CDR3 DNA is TGTGCCAGCAGCCGTAAGTCGGGACTAGCGGGAGTGGCTTACTACAATGAGCAGTTCTTC.

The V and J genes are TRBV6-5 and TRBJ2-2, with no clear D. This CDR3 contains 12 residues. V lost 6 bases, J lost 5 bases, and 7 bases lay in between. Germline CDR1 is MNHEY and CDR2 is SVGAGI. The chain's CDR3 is CASRPLTGELFF. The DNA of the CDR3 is TGTGCCAGCAGACCCCTTACCGGGGAGCTGTTTTTT.

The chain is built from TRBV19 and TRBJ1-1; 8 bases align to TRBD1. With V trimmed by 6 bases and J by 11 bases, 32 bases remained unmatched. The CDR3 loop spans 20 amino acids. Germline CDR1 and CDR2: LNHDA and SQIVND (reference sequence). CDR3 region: CASSPRGRGIGVAGQVAAFF. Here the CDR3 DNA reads TGTGCCAGTAGCCCCCGGGGCAGGGGTATTGGGGTCGCGGGACAGGTCGCTGCTTTCTTT.

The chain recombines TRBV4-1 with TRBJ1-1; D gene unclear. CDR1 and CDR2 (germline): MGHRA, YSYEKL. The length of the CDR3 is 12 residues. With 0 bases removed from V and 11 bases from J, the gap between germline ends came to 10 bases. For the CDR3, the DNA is TGCGCCAGCAGCCAAGATTCGCAGTATGCTTTCTTT. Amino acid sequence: CASSQDSQYAFF.

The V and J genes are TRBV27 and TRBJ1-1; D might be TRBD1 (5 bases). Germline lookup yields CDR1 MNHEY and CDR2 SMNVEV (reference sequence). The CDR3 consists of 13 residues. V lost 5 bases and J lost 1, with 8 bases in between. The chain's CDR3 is CASSTQANTEAFF. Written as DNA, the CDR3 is TGTGCCAGCAGTACACAGGCGAACACTGAAGCTTTCTTT.